The 8 T cell receptor beta chains presented below share a single source sample, sequenced in a study of T cell responses to AZD1222 COVID-19 vaccine. Libraries were prepared by immunoSEQ multiplex PCR; TCRdb keeps only in-frame clonotypes and omits some of them. The sample lists about 140,000 clones, roughly 90% occurring once. The sample consisted of peripheral blood, taken on day 0 of AZD1222 vaccination. The receptors here all came from an adult in good health.

This clone was observed a single time. The rearrangement joins TRBV6-5 to TRBJ2-7, with D perhaps TRBD2 (6 bases). V was trimmed by 0 bases and J by 7 bases, leaving 7 bases between them. Germline V gene sequence: CDR1 MNHEY, CDR2 SVGAGI. The CDR3 is 12 amino acids. This CDR3 reads CASSYSSGEQYF. The CDR3 coding sequence is TGTGCCAGCAGTTACTCGAGCGGGGAGCAGTACTTC.

The chain carries TRBV11-3 and TRBJ2-1; the D gene is possibly TRBD2 (6 bases). The CDR3 length is 16 residues. Trimming removed 2 bases from V and 5 bases from J, with 16 bases in between. Germline V gene data show CDR1 as SGHNT and CDR2 as YENEEA. The CDR3 is CASSLQGGFGDNEQFF. The CDR3 DNA follows: TGTGCCAGCAGCTTACAGGGAGGATTTGGGGACAATGAGCAGTTCTTC.

V usage is TRBV5-1 and J usage is TRBJ2-1; D call uncertain. This CDR3 is built from 14 residues. Germline V gene lookup returns CDR1 SGHRS and CDR2 YFSETQ. V gave up 6 bases and J gave up 1 base, with 11 bases separating them. CDR3 bases: TGCGCCAGCAAGGTCGGAGAGTCCTACAATGAGCAGTTCTTC. This codes for CASKVGESYNEQFF.

V usage is TRBV27 and J usage is TRBJ1-5, with D uncertain. Trimming left V 5 bases short and J 0 bases short, with 11 bases between. The CDR3 is 15 amino acids. Germline CDR1 is MNHEY and CDR2 is SMNVEV (reference sequence). The CDR3 DNA follows: TGTGCCAGCAGTCCCCGCGGGTATAGCAATCAGCCCCAGCATTTT. It specifies CASSPRGYSNQPQHF.

This clone was seen just once. This chain uses TRBV6-5 with TRBJ2-1; D is unresolved. The germline gives CDR1 MNHEY, CDR2 SVGAGI. This CDR3 is built from 12 residues. The V gene lost 8 bases and the J gene lost 2 bases, with 7 bases spanning the gap. CDR3 sequence reads: CASGYPYNEQFF. CDR3 sequence (DNA): TGTGCCAGCGGGTACCCCTACAATGAGCAGTTCTTC.

This chain uses TRBV9 with TRBJ1-2, with 7 bases fitting TRBD1. There are 15 residues in the CDR3. Trimming cost V 3 bases and J 4 bases; bases outside gene matches: 9. CDR1 and CDR2 (germline): SGDLS, YYNGEE. In DNA form, the CDR3 reads TGTGCCAGCAGCGCGCGCAGGGGGATCGGCTATGGCTACACCTTC. Translation: CASSARRGIGYGYTF.

The rearrangement joins TRBV7-9 to TRBJ1-6, with no clear D. V was pared by 0 bases and J by 6 bases, with 3 bases between. From germline, CDR1 is SEHNR and CDR2 FQNEAQ (reference sequence). This CDR3 is 13 amino acids long. CDR3 in DNA: TGTGCCAGCAGCTTAGCAGCTAATTCACCCCTCCACTTT. Amino acids: CASSLAANSPLHF. Full variable domain (remainder filled in from reference TRBV7-9 and TRBJ1-6): DTGVSQNPRHKITKRGQNVTFRCDPISEHNRLYWYRQTLGQGPEFLTYFQNEAQLEKSRLLSDRFSAERPKGSFSTLEIQRTEQGDSAMYLCASSLAANSPLHFGNGTRLTVT.

The CDR3 loop is CSASVAGSPEQFF. CDR3 DNA: TGCAGTGCTAGTGTAGCGGGGTCCCCTGAGCAGTTCTTC. V usage is TRBV20-1 and J usage is TRBJ2-1, with 8 bases that match TRBD2. Germline loops: CDR1 DFQATT, CDR2 SNEGSKA (reference sequence). CDR3 length: 13 residues. Trimming took 3 bases from V and 9 from J; bases not matched to a gene: 7.